Shown below are 14 T cell receptor beta chains from a single sample sequenced in a study of T cells in Graves' hyperthyroidism and ophthalmopathy. TCR beta CDR3 regions were amplified from RNA transcripts. First-round RT-PCR of the TCR CDR3 relied on the HTBI primer set. From the multiplex PCR reads, TCRdb called clonotypes with MiXCR, one entry per CDR3 protein. In the table there are 300,000 to 400,000 distinct CDR3 sequences, 11% to 15% of which are singletons. Sample: blood. The receptors were sampled from a woman aged 60-70 years with Graves' hyperthyroidism.

A word on this clonotype: This may come from a read error, since a much larger clone is one base off. The chain has TRBV6-6 and TRBJ1-2, with unresolved D. This CDR3 is 14 amino acids long. From germline, CDR1 is MNHNY and CDR2 SVGAGI (reference sequence). DNA of the CDR3: TGTGCCAACAGTTACTCTCTGGGGTTCTCTGGCTACACCTTC. It specifies CANSYSLGFSGYTF.

This clonotype was seen many times. The gene calls are TRBV2 and TRBJ2-1, with 7 bases fitting TRBD2. V lost 7 bases and J lost 0; bases outside the gene matches: 3. This CDR3 contains 14 residues. Germline CDR1 is SNHLY and CDR2 is FYNNEI. CDR3 DNA: TGTGCCAGCAACCAGCGGGGCTCCTACAATGAGCAGTTCTTC. Protein: CASNQRGSYNEQFF.

This clonotype showed up just a few times. Here the CDR3 reads CASSLGQEPNEKLFF. The CDR3 DNA sequence: TGTGCCAGCAGCCTCGGACAGGAGCCTAATGAAAAACTGTTTTTT. This chain uses TRBV7-3 with TRBJ1-4; 7 positions match TRBD1. Germline V gives CDR1 SGHTA, CDR2 FQGTGA. With 5 bases clipped from V and 3 bases from J, the junction kept 6 bases outside the gene matches. CDR3 length: 15 amino acids.

This clonotype appeared a single time. This chain links TRBV27 with TRBJ2-1, with TRBD2 matching 11 bases. This CDR3 spans 17 amino acids. The J segment lost 3 bases and the V segment lost 6 bases, leaving 10 bases of the junction unmatched. Germline assignment: CDR1 MNHEY and CDR2 SMNVEV (reference sequence). The CDR3 sequence is CASSLGRLAGIYNEQFF. The CDR3 coding sequence is TGTGCCAGCAGCCTAGGACGACTAGCGGGGATCTACAATGAGCAGTTCTTC.

There are many counts of this clonotype. For the CDR3, the DNA is TGCAGTGCTAGAGTTGTAGGCCGAGGGAACACTGAAGCTTTCTTT. As protein: CSARVVGRGNTEAFF. This chain links TRBV20-1 with TRBJ1-1; D not certain. CDR1 and CDR2 (germline): DFQATT, SNEGSKA (reference sequence). This CDR3 spans 15 amino acids. V was pared by 1 base and J by 1 base, with 13 bases between.

This clonotype was recorded many times. This rearrangement joins TRBV12-3 or TRBV12-4 to TRBJ1-1; TRBD1 is a possible D gene (6 bases). The CDR3 spans 13 residues. V was clipped by 7 bases and J by 8 bases, with 17 bases between them. The CDR3 sequence: CASTLDTGKEAFF. CDR3 nucleotides: TGTGCCAGCACGCTCGACACAGGGAAGGAAGCTTTCTTT.

Note on this clonotype: This could be a read error, since a much larger clone is one nucleotide away. The rearrangement links TRBV3-1 to TRBJ2-7; D is ambiguous. The CDR3 has 12 residues. Germline CDR1 and CDR2: LGHDT and YNNKEL (reference sequence). The CDR3 loop reads CVSSQEENEQYF. The CDR3 nucleotides are TGTGTCAGCAGCCAAGAAGAGAACGAGCAGTACTTC.

The V gene is TRBV29-1, the J gene TRBJ2-7; 13 nucleotides match TRBD2. CDR1 and CDR2 (germline): SQVTM, ANQGSEA. This CDR3 spans 14 amino acids. The ends lost 5 bases at V and 3 bases at J; junction bases unmatched: 4. The CDR3 bases are TGCAGCGTTAGCGGGACTAGCGGGAACTACGAGCAGTACTTC. It translates to CSVSGTSGNYEQYF.

The chain recombines TRBV6-6 with TRBJ2-7; 9 nucleotides agree with TRBD2. Germline V gene data show CDR1 as MNHNY and CDR2 as SVGAGI (reference sequence). The junction had 7 bases not matched to a gene; V was cut back by 0 bases and J by 4 bases. The CDR3 is 16 residues long. DNA for the CDR3: TGTGCCAGCAGTTACTCGAGCGCTAGCGGGATGTACGAGCAGTACTTC. It encodes CASSYSSASGMYEQYF.

This clonotype showed up many times. This chain joins TRBV6-1 and TRBJ2-3; D tentatively reads TRBD1 or TRBD2 (7 bases each). V lost 5 bases to trimming and J lost 2 bases, with 11 bases between them. This CDR3 has 14 residues. CDR1 is MNHNS, CDR2 SASEGT, per germline. The CDR3 DNA reads as TGTGCCAGCAGTCAGGGGGGGACCACAGATACGCAGTATTTT. This sequence encodes CASSQGGTTDTQYF.

On this clonotype itself: The junction shows a germline mismatch at one end, possibly a read error. V gene TRBV28 combines with J gene TRBJ2-7; perhaps TRBD2 as D (6 bases). This CDR3 is built from 13 residues. Germline V lookup: CDR1 MDHEN, CDR2 SYDVKM. In DNA, the CDR3 is TGTGCCAGCAGGATGGGACTGATCTACGAGCAGTGCTTC. Translated: CASRMGLIYEQCF.

The chain has TRBV5-1 and TRBJ1-2, with TRBD1 matching over 9 bases. CDR1 and CDR2 from the germline V gene are SGHRS and YFSETQ. This CDR3 is 16 amino acids long. V shed 0 bases, J shed 2 bases, and the junction held 5 bases outside the gene matches. The DNA of the CDR3 is TGCGCCAGCAGCTTGGCTACGGGGACAGGGAACTATGGCTACACCTTC. It yields the protein CASSLATGTGNYGYTF.

J is TRBJ1-2 and V is TRBV20-1; 9 bases agree with TRBD1. This CDR3 is 14 amino acids long. Germline V gene data show CDR1 as DFQATT and CDR2 as SNEGSKA (reference sequence). Germline trimming cut 3 bases from V and 3 bases from J; bases unmatched to any gene: 5. CDR3 in amino acids: CSARTTGGHYGYTF. For the CDR3, the DNA is TGCAGTGCTAGGACTACAGGGGGCCACTATGGCTACACCTTC.

The rearrangement uses TRBV5-1 and TRBJ2-2; 8 positions match TRBD1. The CDR3 covers 14 residues. In germline, CDR1 is SGHRS, CDR2 YFSETQ. V was clipped by 0 bases and J by 7 bases; unmatched bases: 2. CDR3 protein: CASSLGQGNGELFF. The DNA for the CDR3 is TGCGCCAGCAGCTTGGGACAGGGGAACGGGGAGCTGTTTTTT.